Each of the 24 T cell receptor beta chains below was sequenced from the same sample in a study of tumor-infiltrating lymphocytes in primary liver carcinoma. Between about 17 and 34 mg of unsorted bulk tissue served as the source from which RNA and DNA were co-extracted. Total RNA (around 500 ng) served as template for TCR beta cDNA synthesis primed by a constant-region primer. What produced the TCR beta libraries was three nested multiplex PCR rounds using slightly modified ARM-PCR. A C-beta reverse primer was combined with TRBV1-TRBV30 forward primers in the first two PCR rounds, and each round had around 10 cycles. TCRdb re-called the multiplex PCR reads with MiXCR, one entry per CDR3 protein. The table lists under 130,000 distinct CDR3 sequences, about four fifths of them singletons. The sequenced material came from liver tumor tissue from sampling region 3. Sample subset: tumor region T3, left-lateral pole. These receptors were taken from a man aged 40-49 years with primary liver carcinoma and hepatitis B virus infection.

This clonotype is a singleton in its sample. One junction end does not reproduce the germline sequence, and a read error may be involved. The chain uses TRBV12-3 or TRBV12-4 and TRBJ1-2, with unresolved D. This CDR3 contains 13 residues. The CDR3 DNA follows: TGTGCCGGCAGTAACCTCGGCACGGATGGCTACACCTTC. This encodes CAGSNLGTDGYTF.

As concerns this clonotype: One junction end disagrees with the germline gene, perhaps due to a read error. The CDR3 here is CASIQGGGPVYEQYF. DNA for the CDR3: TGCGCCAGCATCCAAGGAGGGGGACCCGTCTACGAACAGTACTTC. The gene calls are TRBV4-1 and TRBJ2-7, with D possibly called TRBD1 or TRBD2 (6 bases each). The CDR3 extends over 15 amino acids. Germline V lookup: CDR1 MGHRA, CDR2 YSYEKL.

This clonotype was detected only once. This is likely a read error, given that the CDR3 carries no conserved phenylalanine or tryptophan at its end. This chain links TRBV11-2 with TRBJ2-3; a weak D match, TRBD1 (5 bases). Germline V gene sequence: CDR1 SGHAT, CDR2 FQNNGV. This CDR3 spans 13 amino acids. CDR3 nucleotide sequence: TGTGCCAGCAGCTTCCCAGGGCCAGATATGCAGTATCTT. Translation gives CASSFPGPDMQYL.

A note on this clonotype: This likely comes from a read error, as the CDR3 has no conserved phenylalanine or tryptophan at its end. V usage is TRBV11-3 and J usage is TRBJ2-1; no reliable D call. Germline V gene data show CDR1 as SGHNT and CDR2 as YENEEA. The CDR3 runs 14 residues. CDR3 sequence: CVSSLGVSSNEQFL. CDR3 DNA: TGTGTCAGCAGCTTAGGCGTCTCGAGTAATGAGCAGTTCTTA.

As for this clonotype: The CDR3 end shows no conserved phenylalanine or tryptophan, and so a read error is likely. Because the CDR3's place on the DNA is in doubt, the DNA is left out and the CDR3 is given as listed by TCRdb. The J gene is TRBJ2-7, the V gene TRBV11-2. From its first to its last residue, the CDR3 has 14 amino acids. Germline assignment: CDR1 SGHAT and CDR2 FQNNGV. Here the CDR3 reads CASSPNRNSYEHYS.

The genes are TRBV30 and TRBJ2-7; perhaps TRBD2 as D (5 bases). The CDR3 extends over 14 amino acids. Per the germline V gene, CDR1 is GTSNPN and CDR2 is SVGIG (reference sequence). Trimming removed 7 bases from V and 2 bases from J, with 18 bases in between. The CDR3 protein is CALELRDRAYEQYF. Here the CDR3 DNA reads TGTGCCTTGGAGTTACGGGATAGAGCCTACGAGCAGTACTTC.

As to this clonotype: The germline gene is not matched at one end of the junction; a read error may be the cause. The chain couples TRBV5-1 to TRBJ2-3; no clear D gene. The CDR3 extends over 16 amino acids. The V gene's germline CDR1 is SGHRS and CDR2 YFSETQ. CDR3: CAISLNGRTNTDTQYF. Written as DNA, the CDR3 is TGCGCCATCAGCTTGAACGGCCGCACTAACACAGATACGCAGTATTTT.

Regarding this clonotype: Relative to the germline gene, one junction end is altered; a read error may explain this. This sequence joins TRBV11-2 and TRBJ2-7; D call uncertain. The germline CDR1 and CDR2 sequences are SGHAT and FQNNGV. The CDR3 length is 15 residues. CDR3 sequence reads: CASNSGRLYSREHYF. As DNA, the CDR3 is TGTGCCAGCAACTCCGGACGGCTTTACTCGCGCGAGCATTACTTC.

Note on this clonotype: One junction end does not reproduce the germline sequence, and a read error may be involved. This chain links TRBV5-6 with TRBJ1-1; D might be TRBD1 (6 bases). Germline loops: CDR1 SGHDT, CDR2 YYEEEE. CDR3 length equals 14 residues. The CDR3 nucleotides are TGTGTCAGCAGCCTTCAGGGGTTAAACACTGAAGCTTTCTTT. Translating gives CVSSLQGLNTEAFF.

This clonotype was seen many times. This chain links TRBV12-3 or TRBV12-4 with TRBJ2-2; TRBD2 matches at 9 bases. This CDR3 is built from 17 residues. Trimming at V came to 3 bases and at J to 1 base, leaving 6 bases not matched to a gene. The CDR3 loop reads CASSFRGSGRNTGELFF. The CDR3 region has the DNA TGTGCCAGCAGTTTCCGGGGTAGCGGGAGGAACACCGGGGAGCTGTTTTTT.

In the case of this clonotype: This clone may be a read error of a much larger clone one base away. The chain carries TRBV24-1 and TRBJ2-5; TRBD2 agrees at 8 bases. Per germline, CDR1 KGHDR and CDR2 SFDVKD. The CDR3 contains 15 residues. The CDR3 region is CTTGGRAGGEETQYF. CDR3 in DNA: TGTACCACCGGGGGTAGGGCGGGAGGAGAAGAGACCCAGTACTTC.

The chain couples TRBV29-1 to TRBJ2-5, with 7 bases fitting TRBD2. This CDR3 has 14 amino acids. The trim removed 7 bases at V and 11 bases at J, leaving 19 bases unmatched. CDR1 is SQVTM and CDR2 is ANQGSEA in the germline V gene. The CDR3 loop is CSALRSGNVGTQYF. The CDR3 DNA is TGCAGCGCCCTCAGGAGCGGGAATGTGGGGACTCAGTACTTC.

The chain has TRBV7-9 and TRBJ1-5, with D possibly being TRBD1 (5 bases). Germline CDR1 is SEHNR and CDR2 is FQNEAQ (reference sequence). The CDR3 runs 15 residues. V lost 10 bases to trimming and J lost 6 bases, with 22 bases between them. The CDR3 loop is CANNRIGGGGQPQHF. CDR3 nucleotides: TGTGCCAACAACCGCATCGGGGGAGGAGGTCAGCCCCAGCATTTT.

This clonotype appeared a few times. The chain couples TRBV19 to TRBJ1-1; D unclear. Germline V CDR1 and CDR2: LNHDA, SQIVND (reference sequence). The CDR3 runs to 13 residues. V was cut by 5 bases and J by 5 bases, with 12 bases left in between. CDR3 protein: CASSAGLGTEAFF. DNA of the CDR3: TGTGCCAGTAGTGCCGGCTTGGGTACTGAAGCTTTCTTT.

In the case of this clonotype: The junction and the germline gene differ at one end; a read error may be behind it. The chain carries TRBV7-9 and TRBJ1-1; a weak D match, TRBD1 (5 bases). CDR3 size: 18 residues. CDR1 and CDR2 (germline): SEHNR, FQNEAQ (reference sequence). CDR3 sequence (DNA): TGTGCCGGCACCTTAGGCCGACTCCGTCCGGGACCGAACATTGAAGCTTTCTTT. This translates into CAGTLGRLRPGPNIEAFF.

V and J are TRBV20-1 and TRBJ2-7; 10 bases match TRBD2. Germline trimming cut 0 bases from V and 3 bases from J; bases unmatched to any gene: 2. The CDR3 spans 14 residues. Per the germline V gene, CDR1 is DFQATT and CDR2 is SNEGSKA (reference sequence). The CDR3 loop reads CSARDGTSDYEQYF. CDR3 nucleotides: TGCAGTGCTAGAGATGGGACTAGCGACTACGAGCAGTACTTC.

This clonotype was observed once. No conserved phenylalanine or tryptophan ends this CDR3, so it is likely a read error. The chain uses TRBV10-2 and TRBJ2-3; D is unresolved. The length of the CDR3 is 11 residues. Per the germline V gene, CDR1 is WSHSY and CDR2 is SAAADI. CDR3 DNA sequence: TGCGCCAACAGTCACACGGATACGCAGTATTCT. Translation gives CANSHTDTQYS.

As to this clonotype: A read error may produce the germline difference seen at one junction end. The V and J genes are TRBV5-1 and TRBJ2-3, with a weak D call TRBD1 (5 bases). This CDR3 has 15 residues. Germline values: CDR1 SGHRS, CDR2 YFSETQ. The CDR3 protein is CASGLWQGEADTQYF. CDR3 DNA sequence: TGCGCCAGCGGCTTGTGGCAGGGTGAGGCAGATACGCAATATTTT. The variable domain in full, completed from reference TRBV5-1 and TRBJ2-3, reads KAGVTQTPRYLIKTRGQQVTLSCSPISGHRSVSWYQQTPGQGLQFLFEYFSETQRNKGNFPGRFSGRQFSNSRSEMNVSTLELGDSALYLCASGLWQGEADTQYFGPGTRLTVL.

Note on this clonotype: Possible read error: a much larger clone is one base away. CDR3 in amino acids: CASRPGRGVRYVQYF. DNA of the CDR3: TGTGCCAGCAGGCCGGGTAGAGGGGTGCGGTACGTGCAGTACTTC. The V gene is TRBV28, the J gene TRBJ2-7; D possibly uses TRBD1 or TRBD2 (5 bases each). The CDR3 runs to 15 residues. Germline V CDR1 and CDR2: MDHEN, SYDVKM.

For this clonotype: A read error may account for a junction end that differs from germline. The chain employs TRBV11-3 and TRBJ2-3, with TRBD2 matching 9 bases. This CDR3 spans 17 amino acids. In germline, CDR1 is SGHNT, CDR2 YENEEA. In nucleotides, the CDR3 is TGTTCCACCAGCAAAGCGGTCGCGGGAGGGGGCACGGATACGCAGTATTTT. Protein: CSTSKAVAGGGTDTQYF.

The chain links TRBV6-1 to TRBJ2-7, with 8 bases lining up with TRBD1. V shed 5 bases and J 6 bases; nucleotides not matched to a gene: 15. The CDR3 is 16 amino acids. In germline, CDR1 is MNHNS, CDR2 SASEGT. CDR3 nucleotide sequence: TGTGCCAGCAGTACGGACAGGGCACCAATTCTCCGCGAGCAGTACTTC. This codes for CASSTDRAPILREQYF.

In its sample, this clonotype was seen once. The junction departs from germline at one end; a sequencing error may be responsible. The rearrangement links TRBV29-1 to TRBJ2-3; TRBD1 agrees at 9 bases. The germline V gene encodes CDR1 SQVTM and CDR2 ANQGSEA. The CDR3 covers 13 residues. CDR3 loop: CSARQGGIDTPYF. The DNA for the CDR3 is TGCAGCGCCAGACAGGGGGGCATAGATACGCCGTATTTT.

In this sample, this clonotype turned up a few times. A read error may be the cause here, since a much bigger clone is one base away. The genes are TRBV7-2 and TRBJ1-4; D is ambiguous. The CDR3 spans 14 residues. The germline gives CDR1 SGHTA, CDR2 FQGNSA. The CDR3 spells CVSSLGNPGEKLFF. DNA for the CDR3: TGTGTCAGCAGTTTGGGAAATCCCGGTGAAAAACTGTTTTTT.

This clonotype was observed a few times. A junction boundary mismatches the germline segment, possibly from a read error. The rearrangement links TRBV4-2 to TRBJ1-2; D is undetermined. The CDR3 is made up of 15 amino acids. From germline, CDR1 is LGHNA and CDR2 YNFKEQ. The CDR3 spells CANSLGTGSNYGYTF. The CDR3 nucleotides read TGTGCCAACAGCCTAGGAACGGGAAGTAACTATGGCTACACCTTC.